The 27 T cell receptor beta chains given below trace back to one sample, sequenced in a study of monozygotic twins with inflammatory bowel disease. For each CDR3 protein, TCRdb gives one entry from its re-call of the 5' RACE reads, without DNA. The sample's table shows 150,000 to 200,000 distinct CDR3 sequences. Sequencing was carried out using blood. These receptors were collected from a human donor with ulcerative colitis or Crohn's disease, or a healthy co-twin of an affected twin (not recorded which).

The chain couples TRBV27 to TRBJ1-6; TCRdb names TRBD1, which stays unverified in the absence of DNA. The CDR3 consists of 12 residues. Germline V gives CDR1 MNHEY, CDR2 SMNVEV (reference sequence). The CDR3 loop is CASKAGASPLHF.

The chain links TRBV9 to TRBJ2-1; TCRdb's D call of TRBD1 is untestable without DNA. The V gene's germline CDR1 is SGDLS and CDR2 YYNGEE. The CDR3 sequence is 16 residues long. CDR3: CASSVAIGGSYNEQFF. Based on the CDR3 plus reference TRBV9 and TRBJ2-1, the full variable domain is DSGVTQTPKHLITATGQRVTLRCSPRSGDLSVYWYQQSLDQGLQFLIQYYNGEERAKGNILERFSAQQFPDLHSELNLSSLELGDSALYFCASSVAIGGSYNEQFFGPGTRLTVL.

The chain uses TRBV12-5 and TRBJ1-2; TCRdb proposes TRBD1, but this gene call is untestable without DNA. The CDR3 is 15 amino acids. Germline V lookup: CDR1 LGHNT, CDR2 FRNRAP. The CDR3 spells CASGSSRDSLYGYTF.

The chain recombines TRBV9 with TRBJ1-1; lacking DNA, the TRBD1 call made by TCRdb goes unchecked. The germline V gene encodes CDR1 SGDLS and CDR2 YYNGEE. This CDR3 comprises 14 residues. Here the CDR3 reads CASSAQGDHTEAFF.

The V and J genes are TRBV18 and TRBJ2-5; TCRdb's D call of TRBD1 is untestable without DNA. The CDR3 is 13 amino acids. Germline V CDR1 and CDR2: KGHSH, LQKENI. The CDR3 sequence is CASSAVPPETQYF.

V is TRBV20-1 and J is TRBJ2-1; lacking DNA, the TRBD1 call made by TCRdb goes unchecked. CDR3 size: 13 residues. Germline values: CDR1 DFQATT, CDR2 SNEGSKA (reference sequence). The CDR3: CSLRGVRRNEQFF.

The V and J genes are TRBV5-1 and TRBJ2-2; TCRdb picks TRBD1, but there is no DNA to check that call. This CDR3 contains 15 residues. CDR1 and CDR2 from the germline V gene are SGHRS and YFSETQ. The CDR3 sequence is CASSMRTGNTGELFF.

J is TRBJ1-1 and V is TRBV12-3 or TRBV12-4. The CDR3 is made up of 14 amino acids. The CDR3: CASSLMIMNTEAFF.

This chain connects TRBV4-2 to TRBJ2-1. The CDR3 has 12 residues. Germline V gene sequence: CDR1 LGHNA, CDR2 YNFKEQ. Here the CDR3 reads CASSLTSNEQFF.

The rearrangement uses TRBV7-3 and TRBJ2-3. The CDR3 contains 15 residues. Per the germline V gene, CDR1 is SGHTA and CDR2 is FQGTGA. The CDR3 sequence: CASSLRQLSTDTQYF.

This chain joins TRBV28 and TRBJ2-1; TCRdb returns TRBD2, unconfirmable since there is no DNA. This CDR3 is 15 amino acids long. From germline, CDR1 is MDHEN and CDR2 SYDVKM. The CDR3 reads CASSLERELGDEQFF.

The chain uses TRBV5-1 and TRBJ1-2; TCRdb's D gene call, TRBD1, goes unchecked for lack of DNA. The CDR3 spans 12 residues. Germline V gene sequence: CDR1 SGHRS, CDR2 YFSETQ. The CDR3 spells CASSSQGNGYTF.

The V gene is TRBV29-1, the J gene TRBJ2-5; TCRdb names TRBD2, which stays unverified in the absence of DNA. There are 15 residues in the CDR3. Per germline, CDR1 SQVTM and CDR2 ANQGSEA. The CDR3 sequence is CSVEGGGWFQETQYF.

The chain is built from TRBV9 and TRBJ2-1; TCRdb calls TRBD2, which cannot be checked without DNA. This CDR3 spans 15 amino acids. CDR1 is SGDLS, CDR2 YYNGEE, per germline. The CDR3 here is CASSPSGPRYNEQFF.

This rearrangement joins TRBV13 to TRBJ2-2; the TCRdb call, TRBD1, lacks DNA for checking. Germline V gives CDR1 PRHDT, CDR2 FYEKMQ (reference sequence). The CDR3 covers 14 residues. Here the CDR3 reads CASSDRGDTGELFF.

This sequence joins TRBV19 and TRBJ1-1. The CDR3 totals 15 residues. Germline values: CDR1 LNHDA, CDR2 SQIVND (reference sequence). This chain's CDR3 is CASSTWLTVNTEAFF.

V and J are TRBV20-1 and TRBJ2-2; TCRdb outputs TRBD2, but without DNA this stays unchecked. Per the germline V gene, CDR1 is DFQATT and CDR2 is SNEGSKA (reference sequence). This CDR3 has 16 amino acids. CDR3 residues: CSARSAGTSVAGELFF.

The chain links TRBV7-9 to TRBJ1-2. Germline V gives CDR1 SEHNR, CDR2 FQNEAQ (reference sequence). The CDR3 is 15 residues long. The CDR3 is CASSAGYPANYGYTF.

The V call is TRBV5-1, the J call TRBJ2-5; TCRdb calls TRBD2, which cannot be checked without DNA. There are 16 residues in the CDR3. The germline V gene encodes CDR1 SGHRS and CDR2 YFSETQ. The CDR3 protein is CASSLATSGRGETQYF.

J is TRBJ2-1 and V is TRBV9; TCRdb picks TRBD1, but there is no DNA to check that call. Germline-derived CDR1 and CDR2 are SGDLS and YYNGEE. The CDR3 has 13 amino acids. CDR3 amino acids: CASSVQGYNEQFF.

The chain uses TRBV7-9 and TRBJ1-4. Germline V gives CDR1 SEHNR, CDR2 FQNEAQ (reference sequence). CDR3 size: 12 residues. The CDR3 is CASSFGNEKLFF.

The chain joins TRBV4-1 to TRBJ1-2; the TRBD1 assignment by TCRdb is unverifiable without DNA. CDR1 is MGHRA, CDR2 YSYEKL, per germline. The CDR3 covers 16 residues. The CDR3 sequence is CASSQDRGGLNYGYTF.

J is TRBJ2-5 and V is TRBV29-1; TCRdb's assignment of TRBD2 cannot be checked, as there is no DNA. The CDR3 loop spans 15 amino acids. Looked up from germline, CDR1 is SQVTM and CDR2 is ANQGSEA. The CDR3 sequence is CSVTGLAGDMETQYF. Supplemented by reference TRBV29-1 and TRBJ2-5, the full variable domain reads SAVISQKPSRDICQRGTSLTIQCQVDSQVTMMFWYRQQPGQSLTLIATANQGSEATYESGFVIDKFPISRPNLTFSTLTVSNMSPEDSSIYLCSVTGLAGDMETQYFGPGTRLLVL.

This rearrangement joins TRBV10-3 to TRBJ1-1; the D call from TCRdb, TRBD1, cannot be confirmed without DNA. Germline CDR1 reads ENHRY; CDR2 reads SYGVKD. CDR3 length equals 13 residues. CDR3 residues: CAISGGRDTEAFF.

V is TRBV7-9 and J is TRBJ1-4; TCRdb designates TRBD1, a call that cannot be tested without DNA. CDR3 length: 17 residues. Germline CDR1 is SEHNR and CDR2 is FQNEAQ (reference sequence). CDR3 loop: CASSLGGGIGANEKLFF.

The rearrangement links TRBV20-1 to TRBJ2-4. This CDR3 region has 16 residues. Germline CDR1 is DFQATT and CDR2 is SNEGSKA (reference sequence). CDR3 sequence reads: CSAIPGLQLAKNIQYF.

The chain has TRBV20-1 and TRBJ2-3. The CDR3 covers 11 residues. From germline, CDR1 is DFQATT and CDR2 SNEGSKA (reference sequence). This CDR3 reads CSAGRSDTQYF.